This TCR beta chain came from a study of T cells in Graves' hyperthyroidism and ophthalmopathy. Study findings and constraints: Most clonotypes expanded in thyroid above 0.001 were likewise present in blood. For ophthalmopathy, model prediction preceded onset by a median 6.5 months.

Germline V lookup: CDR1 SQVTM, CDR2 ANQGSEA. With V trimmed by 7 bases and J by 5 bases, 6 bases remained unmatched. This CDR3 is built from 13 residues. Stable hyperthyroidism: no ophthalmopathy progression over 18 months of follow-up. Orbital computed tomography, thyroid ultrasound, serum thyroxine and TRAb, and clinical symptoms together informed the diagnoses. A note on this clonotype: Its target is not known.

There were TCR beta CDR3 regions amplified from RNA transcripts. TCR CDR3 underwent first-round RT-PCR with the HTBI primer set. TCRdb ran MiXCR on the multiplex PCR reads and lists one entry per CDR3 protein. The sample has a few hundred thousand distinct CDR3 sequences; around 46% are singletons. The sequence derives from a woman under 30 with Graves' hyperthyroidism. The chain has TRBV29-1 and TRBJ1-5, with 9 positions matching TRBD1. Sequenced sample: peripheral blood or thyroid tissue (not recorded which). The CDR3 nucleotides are TGCAGCGCTAGACAGGGGGACTATCAGCCCCAGCATTTT. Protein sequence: CSARQGDYQPQHF.